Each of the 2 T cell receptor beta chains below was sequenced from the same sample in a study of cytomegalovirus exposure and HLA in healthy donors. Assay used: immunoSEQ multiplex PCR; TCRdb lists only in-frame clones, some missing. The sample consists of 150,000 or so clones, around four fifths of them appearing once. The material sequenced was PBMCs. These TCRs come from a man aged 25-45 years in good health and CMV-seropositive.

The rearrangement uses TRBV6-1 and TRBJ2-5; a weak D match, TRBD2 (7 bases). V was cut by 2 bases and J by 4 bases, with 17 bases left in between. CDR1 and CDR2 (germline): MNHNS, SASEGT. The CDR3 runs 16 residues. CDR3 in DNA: TGTGCCAGCAGTGAAATCCTGAGGGGGGGCCGAGAGACCCAGTACTTC. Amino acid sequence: CASSEILRGGRETQYF.

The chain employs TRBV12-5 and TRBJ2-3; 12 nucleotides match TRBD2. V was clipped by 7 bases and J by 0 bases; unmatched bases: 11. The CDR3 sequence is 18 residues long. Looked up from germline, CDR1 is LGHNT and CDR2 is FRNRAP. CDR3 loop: CASAPPGLAGLSTDTQYF. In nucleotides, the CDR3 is TGTGCTAGTGCCCCCCCGGGACTAGCGGGCCTAAGCACAGATACGCAGTATTTT.